Listed here is a single TCR beta chain. This record comes from a study of blood T cell repertoires in COVID-19. CDR1 and CDR2 from the germline V gene are SGHVS and FQNEAQ. J gave up 5 bases and V 3 bases, and 4 bases lay outside the gene matches. The CDR3 is made up of 14 amino acids. Clones were read by immunoSEQ multiplex PCR, and TCRdb kept only the in-frame ones, dropping some. The profile covers about 220,000 clones, with 84% appearing a single time and approximately 10% taken by the ten largest. V and J are TRBV7-8 and TRBJ1-5; 7 nucleotides agree with TRBD1. This clonotype was obtained from a man aged 45 to 65 with active or convalescent COVID-19. The sequenced sample was peripheral blood. The CDR3 sequence is CASSFRGEDQPQHF. The CDR3, as DNA: TGTGCCAGCAGCTTCAGGGGGGAGGATCAGCCCCAGCATTTT.